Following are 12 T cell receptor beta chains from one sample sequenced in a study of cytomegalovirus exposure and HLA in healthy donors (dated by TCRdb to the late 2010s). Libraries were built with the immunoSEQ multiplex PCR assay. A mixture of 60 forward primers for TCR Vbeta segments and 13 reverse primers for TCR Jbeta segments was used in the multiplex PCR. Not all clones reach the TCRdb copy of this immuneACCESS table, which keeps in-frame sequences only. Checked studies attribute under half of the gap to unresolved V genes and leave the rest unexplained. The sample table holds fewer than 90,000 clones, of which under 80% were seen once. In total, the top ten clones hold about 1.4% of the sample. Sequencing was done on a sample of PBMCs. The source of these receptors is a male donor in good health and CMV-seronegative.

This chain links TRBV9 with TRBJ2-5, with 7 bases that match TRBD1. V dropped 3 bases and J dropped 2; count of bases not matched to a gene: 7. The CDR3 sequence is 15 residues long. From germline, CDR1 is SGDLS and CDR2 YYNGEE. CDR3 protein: CASSGGSGQQETQYF. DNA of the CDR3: TGTGCCAGCAGCGGGGGGTCGGGACAGCAAGAGACCCAGTACTTC.

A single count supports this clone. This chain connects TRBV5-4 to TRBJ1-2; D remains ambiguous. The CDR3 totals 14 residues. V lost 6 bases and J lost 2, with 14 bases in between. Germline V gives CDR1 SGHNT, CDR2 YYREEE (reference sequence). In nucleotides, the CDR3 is TGTGCCAGCACCCCTTTGGGCAGGAACTATGGCTACACCTTC. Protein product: CASTPLGRNYGYTF.

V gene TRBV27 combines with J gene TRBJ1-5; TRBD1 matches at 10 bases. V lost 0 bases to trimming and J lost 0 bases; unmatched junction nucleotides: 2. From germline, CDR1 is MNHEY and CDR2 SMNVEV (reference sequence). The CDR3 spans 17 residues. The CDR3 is CASSLSRTGGSNQPQHF. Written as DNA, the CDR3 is TGTGCCAGCAGTTTATCCAGGACAGGGGGTAGCAATCAGCCCCAGCATTTT.

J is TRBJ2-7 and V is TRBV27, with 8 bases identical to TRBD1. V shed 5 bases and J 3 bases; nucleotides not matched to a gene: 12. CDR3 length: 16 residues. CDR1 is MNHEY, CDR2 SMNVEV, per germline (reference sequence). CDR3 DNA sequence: TGTGCCAGCAGTCCAAGTCAGGGGGCGATGGACTACGAGCAGTACTTC. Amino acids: CASSPSQGAMDYEQYF.

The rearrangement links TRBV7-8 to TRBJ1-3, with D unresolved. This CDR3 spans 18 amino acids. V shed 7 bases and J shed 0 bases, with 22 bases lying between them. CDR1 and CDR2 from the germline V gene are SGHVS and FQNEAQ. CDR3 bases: TGTGCCAGCACCACCAGTTCCCGCATTGGAGGCTCTGGAAACACCATATATTTT. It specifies CASTTSSRIGGSGNTIYF.

The CDR3: CASSPRGAGGGTDTQYF. CDR3 bases: TGTGCCAGCAGCCCCCGGGGAGCGGGAGGCGGCACAGATACGCAGTATTTT. This rearrangement joins TRBV28 to TRBJ2-3; 9 nucleotides match TRBD2. There are 17 residues in the CDR3. Germline-derived CDR1 and CDR2 are MDHEN and SYDVKM. V was pared by 6 bases and J by 1 base, with 11 bases of the junction left unmatched.

CDR3 in DNA: TGTGCCAGCAGTCCGCCTGAAGCGCCCCAGCATTTT. The encoded protein is CASSPPEAPQHF. V usage is TRBV2 and J usage is TRBJ1-5; D uncertain. The CDR3 has 12 amino acids. V was clipped by 5 bases and J by 9 bases, with 11 bases between them. Germline CDR1 and CDR2: SNHLY and FYNNEI.

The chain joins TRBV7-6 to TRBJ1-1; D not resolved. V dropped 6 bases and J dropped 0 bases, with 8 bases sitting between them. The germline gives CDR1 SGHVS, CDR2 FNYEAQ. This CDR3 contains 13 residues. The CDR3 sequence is CASSPTLNTEAFF. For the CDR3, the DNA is TGTGCCAGCAGTCCCACATTGAACACTGAAGCTTTCTTT.

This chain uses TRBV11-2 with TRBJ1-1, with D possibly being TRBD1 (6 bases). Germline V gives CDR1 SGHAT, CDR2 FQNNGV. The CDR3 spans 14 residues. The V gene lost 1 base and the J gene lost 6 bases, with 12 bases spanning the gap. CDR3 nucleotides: TGTGCCAGCAGCTTAGTACAGGGAAACGCTGAAGCTTTCTTT. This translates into CASSLVQGNAEAFF.

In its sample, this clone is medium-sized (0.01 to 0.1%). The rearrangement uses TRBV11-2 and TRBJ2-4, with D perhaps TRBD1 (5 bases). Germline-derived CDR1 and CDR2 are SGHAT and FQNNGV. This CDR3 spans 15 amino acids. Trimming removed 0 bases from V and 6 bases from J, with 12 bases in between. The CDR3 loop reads CASSLDIRQLNIQYF. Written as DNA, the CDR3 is TGTGCCAGCAGCTTAGATATCCGACAGTTAAACATTCAGTACTTC.

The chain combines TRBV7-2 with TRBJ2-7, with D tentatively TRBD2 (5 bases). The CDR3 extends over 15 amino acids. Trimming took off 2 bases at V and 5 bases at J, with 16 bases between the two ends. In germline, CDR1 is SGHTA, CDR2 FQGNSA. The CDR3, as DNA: TGTGCCAGCAGCTTATTCACCCCGGGGAGCAACGAGCAGTACTTC. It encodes CASSLFTPGSNEQYF. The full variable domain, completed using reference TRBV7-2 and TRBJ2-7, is GAGVSQSPSNKVTEKGKDVELRCDPISGHTALYWYRQSLGQGLEFLIYFQGNSAPDKSGLPSDRFSAERTGGSVSTLTIQRTQQEDSAVYLCASSLFTPGSNEQYFGPGTRLTVT.

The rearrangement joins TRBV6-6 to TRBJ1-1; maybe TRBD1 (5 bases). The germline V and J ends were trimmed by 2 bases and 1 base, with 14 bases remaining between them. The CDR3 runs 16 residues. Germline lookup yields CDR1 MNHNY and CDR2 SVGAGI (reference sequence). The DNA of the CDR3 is TGTGCCAGCAGTTACGAACGGGCAGGGAAGAACACTGAAGCTTTCTTT. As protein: CASSYERAGKNTEAFF.